Here is one TCR beta chain with its context. This clone was seen many times. What antigen it recognizes has not been identified. No base quality information exists; no much larger clone differs at one position. This sample was taken from a study of metastatic and nonmetastatic thyroid tumors (dated by TCRdb to 2018 to 2021). As for the study more broadly: For patients with malignant and with benign thyroid disease, the researchers compared repertoires between peripheral blood samples and tumor or nodule tissue samples.

Study-wide findings and limitations: In both blood and tumor samples, TCR beta diversity was reported to be significantly higher in malignant tumors than in benign nodules.

Libraries were made using PCR. TCRdb shows the sequencer as Illumina HiSeq 4000. High-throughput sequencing was used to profile the TCR beta-chain CDR3 region of each patient. The published analysis was carried out like this. Drawing on CDR3 differences between clinicopathological groups, the researchers built a classifier meant to tell apart patients with distant-metastatic papillary thyroid cancer. The Shannon index was used to measure repertoire diversity, and the Morisita-Horn index was used to measure how similar tumor and blood repertoires were. The public sequencing data were trimmed at Q25 with fastp and processed into clonotypes with MiXCR by TCRdb, which kept only in-frame beta chains. TCRdb's processing, not the authors' own work, is the source of the V and J calls. The sample table records about 40,000 clones; about 15% of these occur just once. Around 9.9% of the sample goes to the ten largest clones.

CDR1 and CDR2 are read off the germline V gene (reference sequence) as LNHDA and SQIVND. V is shortened by 5 bases, J by 0 bases, and the region joining them spans 11 bases. Counted from cysteine to phenylalanine, this CDR3 has 15 amino acids. Of the read, only the CDR3 DNA is kept; its 45 bases are in frame from base 1. Before undergoing thyroid surgery, none of the patients had been given any kind of treatment. Using T-cell receptor beta sequencing, the study looked back at clinical samples from patients collected from the early 2010s to the late 2010s. Sequenced input: tumor tissue. The clonotype comes from a female donor with papillary thyroid cancer or a benign thyroid nodule (not recorded which). Some clones in this sample may be carry-over from other donors' samples. The chain employs TRBV19 and TRBJ1-5; no D gene is confidently identified. The nucleotide sequence is TGTGCCAGTAGTCCTCCAGCGTATAGCAATCAGCCCCAGCATTTT. Translated, this gives CASSPPAYSNQPQHF.